This entry is about one T cell receptor (beta chain). Its antigen is currently not known. The input lacks base qualities; no much larger clone sits a single base away. These data come from a study of blood T cells in healthy people across ages (dated by TCRdb to the mid-2010s). Notes on the research overall: Template switching captured roughly one uniquely barcoded TCR beta cDNA molecule per two T cells in model experiments. The study measured age-related changes in TCR beta repertoire diversity using deep sequencing normalized with unique cDNA molecular identifiers. The donors were divided into four age groups: young (average around 16 years), middle-aged (about 40), aged (62) and long-lived (roughly 82). Donors of different ages were randomly distributed across sequencing lanes to avoid experimental bias. Two additional independent replicas of 1 million unique cDNA reads from the same blood draw were analyzed for two donors (one aged 18 to 30 and one aged 80 or older).

Taken from cysteine to phenylalanine, the CDR3 has 16 residues. CDR3 DNA is the only sequence kept; it has 48 bases, read in frame from the first base. Donors were roughly 40 systemically healthy Caucasian individuals from Russia aged roughly 6 to 95 years. Ten milliliters of peripheral blood were drawn from each donor into EDTA-treated Vacutainer tubes. Ficoll-Paque density-gradient centrifugation was used to isolate PBMCs, with at least 7 million obtained per sample. Total RNA, at least 5 micrograms per sample, was extracted from PBMCs with Trizol reagent. The percentages of naive CD45RAhigh/CD27high T cells were determined by flow cytometry on a PBMC aliquot from every donor. Study-level results and caveats: Compared with the aged group, the long-lived group had more naive CD4+ T cells, fewer expanded clones and increased TCR diversity, a pattern suggesting age selection. A strong correlation was found between observed TCR beta diversity and the percentage of naive T cells measured by flow cytometry. Total diversity estimates from one million sequenced T cells were considered lower bounds and underestimates. The CMV infection status of donors was not known, potentially confounding age-related changes in expanded clonotypes. Bulk unsorted PBMC profiling prevented conclusive comparison of naive and antigen-experienced compartments. As age increased, observed TCR beta diversity per million T cells dropped in a roughly linear way, and a significant reduction was already evident by age 40.

The library was generated by 5' RACE. Instrument used: Illumina HiSeq 2500. A second PCR of 7 to 11 cycles was run with a J-beta primer mix and a sample-barcoded 5' primer. Each TCR beta cDNA molecule received a unique molecular identifier from a template-switch 5' adaptor carrying 12 random nucleotides. Each sample yielded at least 3 million CDR3-containing paired-end reads. The Mint cDNA synthesis kit, primed by a TRBC-specific oligonucleotide, was used to synthesize first-strand cDNA from all RNA. Following uracil-DNA glycosylase treatment, all cDNA underwent a first 18-cycle PCR with the universal primers M1SS and BC2_uni_R. Per the original workflow: For normalization, 1 million high-quality reads, each with a distinct molecular identifier, were randomly selected from each sample. Reads sharing molecular identifiers were discarded rather than binned into consensus sequences. MiTCR, set to a Q25 quality threshold and the strictest error-elimination algorithm, was used for CDR3 identification, clonotype clustering and error correction. A nonparametric unseen species model using Euler transformation provided a lower-bound estimate of total TCR beta diversity. Through fastp at Q25 and MiXCR, TCRdb rebuilt clones from the public reads, retaining in-frame beta chains. Every CDR3 protein is listed once, alongside the most common genes and DNA of its rows. These V and J calls rely on TCRdb rather than the paper's analysis. The sample has 1.6 million or so distinct CDR3 sequences on record, about 35% of them singletons. 10% to 12% of the sample is held by the ten biggest clonotypes.

Sequences were obtained from blood. The receptor was isolated from a young woman in good health. Rearrangement joined TRBV21-1 to TRBJ1-2; the DNA was not compared with TRBD1, the D call given in the table. TRBV21-1 constitutes a pseudogene. The CDR3: CASSKSMQGLRNGYTF. At the DNA level, the sequence is TGTGCCAGCAGCAAATCGATGCAGGGGCTGAGGAATGGCTACACCTTC.